The source of this TCR beta chain is a study of somatic mutations in cytotoxic T cells in rheumatoid arthritis. General observations from the study: The largest CD8+ clone made up over 20% of CD8+ cells in about an eighth of the 65 patients.

The table came from immunoSEQ multiplex PCR; TCRdb's copy has only in-frame clones and leaves some out. The sample records 15,000 to 20,000 clones, approximately 74% being singletons. This clone was counted a few times. Its antigen is currently unknown. Trimming took off 0 bases at V and 7 bases at J, with 9 bases between the two ends. Germline V gene lookup returns CDR1 MNHNY and CDR2 SVGAGI (reference sequence). This CDR3 spans 13 amino acids. The specimen sequenced was CD8+ T cells sorted from blood. The TCR originated in a man in his sixties in good health. The gene calls are TRBV6-6 and TRBJ1-2; D is uncertain. The CDR3 loop is CASSYSSASGYTF. In nucleotides, the CDR3 is TGTGCCAGCAGTTACTCGTCCGCTAGTGGCTACACCTTC.